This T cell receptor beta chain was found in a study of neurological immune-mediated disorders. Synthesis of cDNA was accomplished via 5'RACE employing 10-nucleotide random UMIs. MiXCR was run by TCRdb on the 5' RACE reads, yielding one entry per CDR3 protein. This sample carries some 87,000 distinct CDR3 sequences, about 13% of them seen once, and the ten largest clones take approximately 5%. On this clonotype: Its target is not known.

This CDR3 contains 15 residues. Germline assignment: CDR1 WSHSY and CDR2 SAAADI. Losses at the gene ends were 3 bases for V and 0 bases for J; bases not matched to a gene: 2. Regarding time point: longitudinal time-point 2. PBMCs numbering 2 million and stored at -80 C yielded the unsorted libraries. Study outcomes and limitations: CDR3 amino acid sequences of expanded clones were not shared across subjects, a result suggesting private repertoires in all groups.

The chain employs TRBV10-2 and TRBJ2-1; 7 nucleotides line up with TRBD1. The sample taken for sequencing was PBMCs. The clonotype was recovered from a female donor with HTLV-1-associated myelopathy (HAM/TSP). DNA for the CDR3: TGCGCCAGCAGTGAAAGGGGGCACTCCTACAATGAGCAGTTCTTC. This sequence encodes CASSERGHSYNEQFF.